This TCR beta chain was identified during a study of CD8+ T cells in alopecia areata. Specified treatment: oral pan-JAK inhibitor, 5-10 mg twice daily. Alopecia areata patients had lesional scalp punch biopsies and peripheral blood taken from them. Investigators isolated RNA and reverse transcribed it into cDNA to act as the sequencing template. Assay used: immunoSEQ multiplex PCR; TCRdb lists only in-frame clones, some missing. The profile covers approximately 140,000 clones, with about 88% appearing a single time and less than 15% taken by the ten largest. The CDR3 loop spans 12 amino acids. In germline, CDR1 is GTSNPN, CDR2 SVGIG (reference sequence). Trimming removed 6 bases at V and 6 bases at J, with 11 bases between.

This specimen consisted of CD8+ T cells sorted from blood, obtained at week 4, from a patient treated with tofacitinib. This clonotype was sampled from a human donor with alopecia areata. This sequence joins TRBV30 and TRBJ2-2; D might be TRBD1 (5 bases). The CDR3 loop reads CACSQGSGELFF. CDR3 nucleotides: TGTGCCTGTTCGCAGGGTTCCGGGGAGCTGTTTTTT.